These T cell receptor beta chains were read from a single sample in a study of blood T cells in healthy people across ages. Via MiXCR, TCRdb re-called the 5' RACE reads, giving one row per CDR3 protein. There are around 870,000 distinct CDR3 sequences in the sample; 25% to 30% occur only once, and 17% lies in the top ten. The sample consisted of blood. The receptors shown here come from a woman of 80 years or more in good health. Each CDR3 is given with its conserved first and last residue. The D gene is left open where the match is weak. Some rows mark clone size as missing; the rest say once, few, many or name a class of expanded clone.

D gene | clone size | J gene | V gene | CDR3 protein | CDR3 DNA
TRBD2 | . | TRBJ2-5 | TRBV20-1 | CSARELAAHNEQYF | TGCAGTGCTAGAGAACTAGCGGCGCACAATGAGCAGTACTTC
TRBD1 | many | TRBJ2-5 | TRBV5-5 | CASSWTGSTQKTQYF | TGTGCCAGCAGCTGGACAGGGAGTACCCAAAAGACCCAGTACTTC
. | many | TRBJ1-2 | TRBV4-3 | CASSQVRGWENYGYTF | TGCGCCAGCAGCCAAGTGAGGGGGTGGGAAAACTATGGCTACACCTTC
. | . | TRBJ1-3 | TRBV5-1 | CASSPGARSGNTIYF | TGCGCCAGCAGCCCGGGGGCACGTTCTGGAAACACCATATATTTT
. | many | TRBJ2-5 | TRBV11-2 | CASSTRLEGETQYF | TGTGCCAGCAGCACCAGACTAGAAGGAGAGACCCAGTACTTC
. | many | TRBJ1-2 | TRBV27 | CASSPSGPINYGYTF | TGTGCCAGCAGTCCCTCGGGACCGATTAACTATGGCTACACCTTC
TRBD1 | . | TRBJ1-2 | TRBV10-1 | CASSPGQGNTNYGYTF | TGCGCCAGCAGTCCGGGACAGGGGAATACTAACTATGGCTACACCTTC
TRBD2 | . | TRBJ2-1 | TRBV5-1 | CASSLARAGGYNEQFF | TGCGCCAGCAGCTTGGCACGAGCGGGGGGGTACAATGAGCAGTTCTTC
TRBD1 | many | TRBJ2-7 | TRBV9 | CASSVEGALGQYF | TGTGCCAGCAGCGTTGAGGGGGCGCTGGGGCAGTACTTC
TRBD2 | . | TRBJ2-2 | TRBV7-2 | CASSLVAGTGELFF | TGTGCCAGCAGCTTAGTAGCGGGGACCGGGGAGCTGTTTTTT
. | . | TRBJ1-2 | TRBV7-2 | CASSLDGQINYGYTF | TGTGCCAGCAGCTTGGACGGGCAGATCAACTATGGCTACACCTTC
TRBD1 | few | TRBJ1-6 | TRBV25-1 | CASSEPQGNNSPLHF | TGTGCCAGCAGTGAGCCACAGGGGAATAATTCACCCCTCCACTTT
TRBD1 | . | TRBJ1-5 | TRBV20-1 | CSAADRGLYSNQPQHF | TGCAGTGCTGCGGACAGGGGACTGTATAGCAATCAGCCCCAGCATTTT
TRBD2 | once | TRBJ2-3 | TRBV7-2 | CASSRVGSGRADTQYF | TGTGCCAGCAGCCGGGTCGGTAGCGGGAGGGCAGATACGCAGTATTTT
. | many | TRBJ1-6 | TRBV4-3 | CASSQGASTGSPLHF | TGCGCCAGCAGCCAGGGGGCCTCGACAGGATCACCCCTCCACTTT
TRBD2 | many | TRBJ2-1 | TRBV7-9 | CASSTRSGGTNNEQFF | TGTGCCAGCAGCACCCGCAGCGGGGGGACCAACAATGAGCAGTTCTTC
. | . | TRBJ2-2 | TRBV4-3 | CASSWTERGELFF | TGCGCCAGCAGCTGGACAGAAAGAGGGGAGCTGTTTTTT
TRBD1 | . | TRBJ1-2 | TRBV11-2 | CASSLSTGGKDYGYTF | TGTGCCAGCAGCTTATCGACAGGGGGTAAGGACTATGGCTACACCTTC
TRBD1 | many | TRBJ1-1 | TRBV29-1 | CSVKDRPPNTEAFF | TGCAGCGTGAAGGACAGGCCCCCTAACACTGAAGCTTTCTTT
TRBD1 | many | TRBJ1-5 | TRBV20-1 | CSARAWDRAQPQHF | TGCAGTGCTAGAGCGTGGGACAGGGCGCAGCCCCAGCATTTT
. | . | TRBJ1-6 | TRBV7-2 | CASSSREGNSPLHF | TGTGCCAGCAGCTCACGGGAAGGGAATTCACCCCTCCACTTT
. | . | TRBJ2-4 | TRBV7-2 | CASSSGGGGEYF | TGTGCCAGCAGCTCCGGCGGGGGCGGGGAGTACTTC
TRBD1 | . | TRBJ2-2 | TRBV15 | CATSRKEGAYTGELFF | TGTGCCACCAGCAGAAAAGAGGGGGCTTACACCGGGGAGCTGTTTTTT
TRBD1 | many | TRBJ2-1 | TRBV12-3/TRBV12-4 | CASSQTGWRYNEQFF | TGTGCCAGCAGTCAGACAGGGTGGAGGTACAATGAGCAGTTCTTC
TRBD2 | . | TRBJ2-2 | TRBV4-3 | CASSQFVASGTGELFF | TGCGCCAGCAGCCAATTTGTAGCTAGCGGGACCGGGGAGCTGTTTTTT
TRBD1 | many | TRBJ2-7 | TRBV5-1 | CASSGWDRVLDEQYF | TGCGCCAGCAGCGGCTGGGACAGGGTTCTCGACGAGCAGTACTTC
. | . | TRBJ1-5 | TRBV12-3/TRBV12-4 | CASSLRVLQPQHF | TGTGCCAGCAGTTTACGGGTACTTCAGCCCCAGCATTTT
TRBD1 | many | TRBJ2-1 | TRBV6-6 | CASTGTGKSYNEQFF | TGTGCCAGCACCGGGACAGGGAAATCCTACAATGAGCAGTTCTTC
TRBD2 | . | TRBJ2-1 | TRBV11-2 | CASSLQAASGGLGSYNEQFF | TGTGCCAGCAGCTTACAGGCCGCTAGCGGGGGGCTCGGCTCCTACAATGAGCAGTTCTTC
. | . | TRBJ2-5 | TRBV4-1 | CASSRKQVIQETQYF | TGCGCCAGCAGCCGAAAACAGGTGATACAAGAGACCCAGTACTTC
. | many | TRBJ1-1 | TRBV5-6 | CASSNDWGLIKTNTEAFF | TGTGCCAGCAGTAACGACTGGGGGTTGATTAAAACGAACACTGAAGCTTTCTTT
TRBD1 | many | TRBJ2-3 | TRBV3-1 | CASSPLQGARTDTQYF | TGTGCCAGCAGCCCATTACAGGGGGCAAGGACAGATACGCAGTATTTT
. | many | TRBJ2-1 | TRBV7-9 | CASSPSGAGDGEQFF | TGTGCCAGCAGCCCCTCTGGAGCGGGCGATGGTGAGCAGTTCTTC
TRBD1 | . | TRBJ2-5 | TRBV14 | CASSQTTGAGETQYF | TGTGCCAGCAGCCAGACGACAGGGGCCGGTGAGACCCAGTACTTC
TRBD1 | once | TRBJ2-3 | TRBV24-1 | CATAPLDPGQGAPTDTQYF | TGTGCCACCGCGCCGCTAGACCCCGGGCAGGGGGCACCCACAGATACGCAGTATTTT
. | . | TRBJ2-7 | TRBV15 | CATSRAQGYEQYF | TGTGCCACCAGCAGGGCCCAGGGTTACGAGCAGTACTTC
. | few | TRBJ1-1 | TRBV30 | CAWIPSVNTEAFF | TGTGCCTGGATACCTTCAGTGAACACTGAAGCTTTCTTT
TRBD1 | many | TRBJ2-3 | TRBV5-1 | CASSLAEGAVDTQYF | TGCGCCAGCAGCTTGGCCGAGGGGGCGGTAGATACGCAGTATTTT
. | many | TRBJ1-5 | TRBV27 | CASRQGLDSNQPQHF | TGTGCCAGCAGACAGGGCCTAGATAGCAATCAGCCCCAGCATTTT
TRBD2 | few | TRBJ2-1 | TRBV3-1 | CASSLRPETSGGAVYNEQFF | TGTGCCAGCAGCCTCCGTCCCGAGACTAGCGGGGGGGCAGTCTACAATGAGCAGTTCTTC
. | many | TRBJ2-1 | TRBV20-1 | CSAMYPDGSSYNEQFF | TGCAGTGCCATGTATCCGGATGGTTCCTCCTACAATGAGCAGTTCTTC
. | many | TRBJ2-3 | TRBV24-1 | CATGGKQGTDTQYF | TGTGCCACCGGGGGGAAGCAGGGCACAGATACGCAGTATTTT
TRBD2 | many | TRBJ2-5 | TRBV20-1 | CSAGLAGGQYF | TGCAGTGCGGGATTAGCGGGGGGGCAGTACTTC
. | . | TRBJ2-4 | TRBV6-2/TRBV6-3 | CASSYSRGPWNIQYF | TGTGCCAGCAGTTACTCCAGGGGACCGTGGAACATTCAGTACTTC
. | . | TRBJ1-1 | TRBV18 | CASSPGSAEAFF | TGTGCCAGCTCACCAGGGTCAGCTGAAGCTTTCTTT
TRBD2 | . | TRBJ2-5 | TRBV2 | CASILAGGNEQYF | TGTGCCAGTATACTAGCGGGGGGGAATGAGCAGTACTTC
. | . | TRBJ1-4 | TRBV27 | CAGSFRGTNEKLFF | TGTGCCGGCAGTTTCCGGGGGACTAATGAAAAACTGTTTTTT
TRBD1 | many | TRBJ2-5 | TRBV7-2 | CASSLQGATFQETQYF | TGTGCCAGCAGCCTACAGGGGGCTACTTTCCAAGAGACCCAGTACTTC
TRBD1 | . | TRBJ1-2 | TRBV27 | CASSLSIQGFKSYTF | TGTGCCAGCAGTTTATCAATACAGGGGTTTAAGAGCTACACCTTC
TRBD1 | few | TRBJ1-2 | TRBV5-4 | CASSTTTGDGYTF | TGTGCCAGCAGCACGACCACAGGGGATGGCTACACCTTC
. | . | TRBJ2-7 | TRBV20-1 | CSAVRSASYEQYF | TGCAGTGCGGTTAGATCTGCCAGCTACGAGCAGTACTTC
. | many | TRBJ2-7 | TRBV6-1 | CASSMGLFSYEQYF | TGTGCCAGCAGCATGGGACTCTTTTCCTACGAGCAGTACTTC
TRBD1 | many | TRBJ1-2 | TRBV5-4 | CASSPRDRGYGYTF | TGTGCCAGCAGCCCCCGGGACAGGGGCTATGGCTACACCTTC
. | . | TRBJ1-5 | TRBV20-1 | CSVSRVGNQPQHF | TGCAGTGTCTCGCGGGTAGGCAATCAGCCCCAGCATTTT
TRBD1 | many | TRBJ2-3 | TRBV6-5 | CASSPGRGRKDTQYF | TGTGCCAGCAGCCCGGGCAGGGGGCGCAAAGATACGCAGTATTTT
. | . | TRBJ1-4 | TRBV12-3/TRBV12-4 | CASSLSGSEKLFF | TGTGCCAGCAGTCTCTCAGGGAGTGAAAAACTGTTTTTT
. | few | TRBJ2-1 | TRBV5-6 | CASSLKIRGNEQFF | TGTGCCAGCAGCTTGAAGATTCGGGGCAATGAGCAGTTCTTC
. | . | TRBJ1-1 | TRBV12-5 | CASGRCRAQFEAFF | TGTGCTAGTGGTCGCTGCCGGGCCCAGTTTGAAGCTTTCTTT
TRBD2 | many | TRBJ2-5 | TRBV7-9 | CASSLTSEETQYF | TGTGCCAGCAGCTTAACTAGCGAAGAGACCCAGTACTTC